These 26 T cell receptor beta chains originate from one sample sequenced in a study of blood T cell repertoires in COVID-19. Sequencing was performed with immunoSEQ multiplex PCR; in TCRdb, only in-frame clones are kept and a portion is missing. The sample carries about 140,000 clones, roughly 90% recorded once. Sequenced: peripheral blood. The receptors were gathered from a man aged 45-60 years with active or convalescent COVID-19.

The chain links TRBV10-3 to TRBJ1-2; 9 bases map to TRBD1. This CDR3 region has 14 residues. In germline, CDR1 is ENHRY, CDR2 SYGVKD. J gave up 0 bases and V 7 bases, and 3 bases lay outside the gene matches. CDR3 nucleotides: TGTGCCATCAAGGGACAGGGAGCTAACTATGGCTACACCTTC. Its translation: CAIKGQGANYGYTF.

This CDR3 is CATHGSSYEQYF. The CDR3 bases are TGTGCCACCCACGGGAGCTCCTACGAGCAGTACTTC. The chain employs TRBV28 and TRBJ2-7; D is possibly TRBD2 (6 bases). There are 12 residues in the CDR3. Germline V CDR1 and CDR2: MDHEN, SYDVKM. V gave up 10 bases and J gave up 0 bases, with 10 bases separating them.

The genes are TRBV7-2 and TRBJ2-7; no reliable D call. Germline-derived CDR1 and CDR2 are SGHTA and FQGNSA. The CDR3 runs 12 residues. V lost 1 base and J 7 bases, leaving 8 bases between the germline ends. The CDR3 here is CASSLVPVEQYF. The CDR3 region has the DNA TGTGCCAGCAGCTTAGTGCCAGTTGAGCAGTACTTC. The complete variable domain, with remaining parts taken from reference TRBV7-2 and TRBJ2-7, reads GAGVSQSPSNKVTEKGKDVELRCDPISGHTALYWYRQSLGQGLEFLIYFQGNSAPDKSGLPSDRFSAERTGGSVSTLTIQRTQQEDSAVYLCASSLVPVEQYFGPGTRLTVT.

This clone was seen a few times. J is TRBJ1-1 and V is TRBV5-1; unclear D gene. Germline V gene sequence: CDR1 SGHRS, CDR2 YFSETQ. The V end was cut by 6 bases, the J end by 6 bases, with 18 bases between. The CDR3 spans 14 residues. Written as DNA, the CDR3 is TGCGCCAGCACCTCGGGTCGGGGTAGGGCTGAAGCTTTCTTT. It translates to CASTSGRGRAEAFF.

The chain carries TRBV19 and TRBJ1-2; D is possibly TRBD1 (6 bases). Trimming stripped 0 bases from V and 4 bases from J, with 12 bases between. The germline V gene encodes CDR1 LNHDA and CDR2 SQIVND (reference sequence). The CDR3 contains 15 residues. As DNA, the CDR3 is TGTGCCAGTAGTATAGATCGACAGGCGATCTATGGCTACACCTTC. As protein: CASSIDRQAIYGYTF.

CDR3 DNA sequence: TGTGCCACCAGCGCGAGCGGGCGGGGACCGAACACTGAAGCTTTCTTT. It encodes CATSASGRGPNTEAFF. The V and J genes are TRBV15 and TRBJ1-1; weak D call: TRBD1 (5 bases). Germline CDR1 and CDR2: LNHNV and YYDKDF (reference sequence). V was shortened by 5 bases and J by 1 base, with 17 bases between the two germline ends. This CDR3 has 16 amino acids.

J is TRBJ2-7 and V is TRBV2; D might be TRBD2 (6 bases). Trimming took off 7 bases at V and 0 bases at J, with 13 bases between the two ends. This CDR3 region has 14 residues. The germline V gene encodes CDR1 SNHLY and CDR2 FYNNEI. The CDR3 DNA follows: TGTGCCAGCATCGCGGGGATCGGCTCCTACGAGCAGTACTTC. It is translated as CASIAGIGSYEQYF.

The gene calls are TRBV5-1 and TRBJ1-1; unclear D gene. Germline lookup yields CDR1 SGHRS and CDR2 YFSETQ. Trimming left V 1 base short and J 3 bases short, with 7 bases between. The CDR3 is 13 amino acids. In DNA, the CDR3 is TGCGCCAGCAGCTTGATGGCAGACACTGAAGCTTTCTTT. Translating gives CASSLMADTEAFF.

The chain recombines TRBV11-2 with TRBJ2-6, with D possibly TRBD1 on 6 matching bases. In germline, CDR1 is SGHAT, CDR2 FQNNGV. CDR3 length: 18 amino acids. V lost 1 base, J lost 1 base, and 14 bases lay in between. Here the CDR3 reads CASSLVTGTTSGANVLTF. In nucleotides, the CDR3 is TGTGCCAGCAGCTTAGTAACAGGGACCACATCTGGGGCCAACGTCCTGACTTTC.

The chain couples TRBV6-5 to TRBJ1-2; 8 bases are a match to TRBD1. CDR3 size: 13 residues. Germline V gene sequence: CDR1 MNHEY, CDR2 SVGAGI. V lost 5 bases to trimming and J lost 8 bases; unmatched junction nucleotides: 7. In DNA, the CDR3 is TGTGCCAGCAGTACCGGGACAGGAAGGGGCTACACCTTC. It encodes CASSTGTGRGYTF.

The chain links TRBV18 to TRBJ1-3, with 10 bases that match TRBD1. The germline gives CDR1 KGHSH, CDR2 LQKENI. The CDR3 has 15 residues. V dropped 3 bases and J dropped 2; count of bases not matched to a gene: 1. The CDR3, as DNA: TGTGCCAGCTCACCCGGACAGGGGGCTGGAAACACCATATATTTT. Amino acid sequence: CASSPGQGAGNTIYF.

The chain has TRBV5-1 and TRBJ2-7; 8 bases are shared with TRBD1. Germline V gene data show CDR1 as SGHRS and CDR2 as YFSETQ. Germline trimming cut 4 bases from V and 4 bases from J; bases unmatched to any gene: 10. The CDR3 is 15 amino acids. The CDR3 spells CASSPLQGARYEQYF. CDR3 sequence (DNA): TGCGCCAGCAGCCCGCTGCAGGGGGCGCGTTACGAGCAGTACTTC.

The chain employs TRBV5-1 and TRBJ2-1; D is possibly TRBD1 (8 bases). This CDR3 spans 16 amino acids. Trimming cost V 5 bases and J 7 bases, with 22 bases left between them. The V gene's germline CDR1 is SGHRS and CDR2 YFSETQ. The DNA of the CDR3 is TGCGCCAGCAGTCACTATTTCGACAGGGGAGGGAATGAGCAGTTCTTC. It codes for CASSHYFDRGGNEQFF.

V is TRBV3-1 (or the pseudogene TRBV3-2) and J is TRBJ2-3; 10 positions match TRBD2. Germline CDR1 reads LGHDT; CDR2 reads YNNKEL (reference sequence). V shed 2 bases and J 0 bases; nucleotides not matched to a gene: 8. The CDR3 loop spans 18 amino acids. Written as DNA, the CDR3 is TGTGCCAGCAGCCAAACTAGCGGGGACAGTCCTAGCACAGATACGCAGTATTTT. Its translation is CASSQTSGDSPSTDTQYF.

The chain joins TRBV28 to TRBJ1-1; D call uncertain. V was pared by 1 base and J by 5 bases, with 14 bases between. The CDR3 length is 15 residues. The germline CDR1 and CDR2 sequences are MDHEN and SYDVKM. The CDR3 coding sequence is TGTGCCAGCAGTTTATCCGTCGGAGGACGAACTGAAGCTTTCTTT. Protein sequence: CASSLSVGGRTEAFF.

This chain joins TRBV19 and TRBJ2-7; D unclear. V dropped 3 bases and J dropped 3 bases, with 15 bases sitting between them. The length of the CDR3 is 15 residues. Germline CDR1 reads LNHDA; CDR2 reads SQIVND (reference sequence). The CDR3 sequence is CASSIQVGVNYEQYF. CDR3 DNA sequence: TGTGCCAGTAGTATCCAGGTAGGCGTGAACTACGAGCAGTACTTC.

The genes are TRBV28 and TRBJ1-6, with unresolved D. V lost 4 bases, J lost 13 bases, and 17 bases lay in between. The CDR3 consists of 14 residues. Germline values: CDR1 MDHEN, CDR2 SYDVKM. The CDR3: CASSSLPKNRPLHF. CDR3 nucleotides: TGTGCCAGCAGTTCTCTACCGAAGAATCGTCCCCTCCACTTT.

The chain joins TRBV29-1 to TRBJ2-2, with TRBD1 matching over 7 bases. The V gene end was trimmed by 5 bases and the J gene end by 0 bases; junction bases not matched to a gene: 3. The length of the CDR3 is 14 residues. Germline V gives CDR1 SQVTM, CDR2 ANQGSEA. CDR3 sequence: CSVLGQTNTGELFF. CDR3 bases: TGCAGCGTTCTGGGACAGACGAACACCGGGGAGCTGTTTTTT.

The chain couples TRBV6-5 to TRBJ2-4; 8 positions match TRBD1. After removal of 8 bases from V and 0 bases from J, the junction contained 6 bases not matched to a gene. The CDR3 is 15 amino acids. Germline V CDR1 and CDR2: MNHEY, SVGAGI. CDR3 DNA sequence: TGTGCCAGCCGTAGACAGGGGCAAGCCAAAAACATTCAGTACTTC. Translating it yields CASRRQGQAKNIQYF.

The rearrangement joins TRBV3-1 (or the pseudogene TRBV3-2) to TRBJ2-1, with 8 bases aligning to TRBD1. Germline loops: CDR1 LGHDT, CDR2 YNNKEL (reference sequence). The CDR3 has 13 amino acids. V shed 2 bases, J shed 12 bases, and the junction held 6 bases outside the gene matches. CDR3 nucleotides: TGTGCCAGCAGCCAATCCGGACAGGGAACGCAGTTCTTC. Its protein is CASSQSGQGTQFF.

This chain uses TRBV4-1 with TRBJ2-2; the D gene is possibly TRBD2 (6 bases). The CDR3 loop spans 16 amino acids. V was trimmed by 0 bases and J by 0 bases, leaving 8 bases between them. The germline V gene encodes CDR1 MGHRA and CDR2 YSYEKL. CDR3 nucleotides: TGCGCCAGCAGCCAAGAGACGGGAGCGAACACCGGGGAGCTGTTTTTT. The encoded protein is CASSQETGANTGELFF.

With respect to this clone: The sample holds other DNA sequences that translate to the same CDR3. The chain joins TRBV18 to TRBJ2-7, with D possibly TRBD1 on 6 matching bases. This CDR3 region has 14 residues. Trimming left V 3 bases short and J 2 bases short, with 11 bases between. Germline loops: CDR1 KGHSH, CDR2 LQKENI. Here the CDR3 DNA reads TGTGCCAGCTCACCGGGACGGACAGCCTACGAGCAGTACTTC. It translates to CASSPGRTAYEQYF.

The chain joins TRBV5-8 to TRBJ2-7; D is possibly TRBD2 (6 bases). V dropped 5 bases and J dropped 7 bases, with 22 bases sitting between them. Germline CDR1 is SGHTS and CDR2 is YDEGEE. This CDR3 is built from 15 residues. The CDR3 region is CASSSGLPNILEQYF. CDR3 DNA: TGTGCCAGCAGTTCCGGACTACCTAACATTTTGGAGCAGTACTTC. Full variable domain (rest looked up from reference TRBV5-8 and TRBJ2-7): EAGVTQSPTHLIKTRGQQATLRCSPISGHTSVYWYQQALGLGLQFLLWYDEGEERNRGNFPPRFSGRQFPNYSSELNVNALELEDSALYLCASSSGLPNILEQYFGPGTRLTVT.

This sequence joins TRBV15 and TRBJ2-3; D is perhaps TRBD2 (6 bases). There are 13 residues in the CDR3. With 1 base removed from V and 5 bases from J, the gap between germline ends came to 7 bases. Germline V gene lookup returns CDR1 LNHNV and CDR2 YYDKDF (reference sequence). The CDR3 nucleotides read TGTGCCACCAGCAGAGTTAGCGGAGATACGCAGTATTTT. Protein sequence: CATSRVSGDTQYF.

The chain carries TRBV11-2 and TRBJ2-2; the D gene is possibly TRBD1 (5 bases). V dropped 0 bases and J dropped 2 bases, with 19 bases sitting between them. The CDR3 is made up of 19 amino acids. Germline loops: CDR1 SGHAT, CDR2 FQNNGV. The CDR3 bases are TGTGCCAGCAGCTTAGATTTGGGCCAGGGCTTGGGTAACACCGGGGAGCTGTTTTTT. It is translated as CASSLDLGQGLGNTGELFF.

This clone appeared a few times. The chain's CDR3 is CASSFDPKGGSGANVLTF. CDR3 bases: TGCGCCAGCAGCTTCGACCCTAAGGGAGGCTCTGGGGCCAACGTCCTGACTTTC. This chain connects TRBV4-3 to TRBJ2-6, with a tentative D call TRBD2 (6 bases). V was cut by 5 bases and J by 0 bases, with 17 bases left in between. Germline CDR1 LGHNA, CDR2 YSLEER. CDR3 length: 18 residues.